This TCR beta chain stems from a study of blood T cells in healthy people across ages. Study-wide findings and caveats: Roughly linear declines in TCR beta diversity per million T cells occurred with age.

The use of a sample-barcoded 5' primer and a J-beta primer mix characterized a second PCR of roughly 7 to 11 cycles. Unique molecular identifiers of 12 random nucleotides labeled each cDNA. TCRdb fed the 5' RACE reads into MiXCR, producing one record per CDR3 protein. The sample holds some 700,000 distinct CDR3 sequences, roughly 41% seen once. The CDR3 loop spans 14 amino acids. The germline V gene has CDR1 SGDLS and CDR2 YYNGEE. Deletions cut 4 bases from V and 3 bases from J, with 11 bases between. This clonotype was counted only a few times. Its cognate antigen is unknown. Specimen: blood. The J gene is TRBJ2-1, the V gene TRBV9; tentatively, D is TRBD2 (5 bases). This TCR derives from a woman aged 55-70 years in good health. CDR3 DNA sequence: TGTGCCAGCAGCCCCCTCGCGGGCTACAATGAGCAGTTCTTC. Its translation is CASSPLAGYNEQFF.